This note documents a single T cell receptor (beta chain) sequence. The record originates from a study of T-cell memory formation after mild COVID-19. The germline V gene encodes CDR1 MNHEY and CDR2 SVGAGI. Trimming took 6 bases from V and 1 from J, leaving 18 bases between them. This CDR3 spans 16 amino acids. TCRdb re-derived calls from the 5' RACE reads in MiXCR, one entry per CDR3 protein. The repertoire holds about 320,000 distinct CDR3 sequences, with over 11% as singletons. The chain has TRBV6-5 and TRBJ2-5; D gene ambiguous. This TCR was sampled from a man aged 18 to 30 who had mild COVID-19 (a few samples of this study predate the infection). Cell type and time point are not known. Specimen: PBMCs or a T cell subset sorted from them (not recorded which). The CDR3 sequence: CASSLALGLLQETQYF. CDR3 bases: TGTGCCAGCAGCCTTGCTCTTGGCTTACTCCAAGAGACCCAGTACTTC.